This TCR beta chain was sequenced during a study of cytomegalovirus exposure and HLA in healthy donors. The study, taken as a whole, reports: Some V segments (TRBV6-2 and TRBV6-3 among them) were excluded as indistinguishable. Approximately 18,000 TCR beta sequences were associated with HLA alleles at 0.05 false discovery rate in a later analysis.

A word on this clone: Its specificity is unknown.

This CDR3 spans 11 amino acids. CDR1 is SNHLY and CDR2 is FYNNEI in the germline V gene. The ends were cut back, 8 bases at V and 3 bases at J, with 7 bases in the middle. Primers: 60 Vbeta forward and 13 Jbeta reverse. Profiled with immunoSEQ multiplex PCR; TCRdb holds only in-frame clones, not every one. The data contain under 150,000 clones, approximately 80% of them singletons. This sequence joins TRBV2 and TRBJ1-1; no reliable D call. The origin of this receptor is a woman in her 30s in good health and CMV-seropositive. Material: PBMCs. The CDR3 bases are TGTGCCAGCGAGAGGGACACTGAAGCTTTCTTT. Its translation is CASERDTEAFF.